This TCR beta chain emerged from a study of beta chain features in type 1 diabetes. Study context: The number of sorted cells examined across all samples was some 99,000,000.

The CDR3 consists of 16 residues. Study-wide findings and caveats: In type 1 diabetes patients, VDJ junctions had fewer insertions; deletions at these junctions were more frequent. No resolution was reached here on whether HLA type influences TCRB rearrangement.

Expressed TCRB transcripts were sequenced, since all the RNA that had been isolated was reverse transcribed. Generated by immunoSEQ multiplex PCR, the TCRdb table keeps only in-frame clones and is missing some. The sample contains around 300,000 clones, about 7.8% of which appear only once. Sorting of CD4+ naive, central memory, regulatory and stem cell-like memory cells was performed via CD45RO/CCR7/CD25/CD127/CD95/CD27. This clone appeared many times. Its antigen is unidentified. The sequenced sample consisted of central memory CD4+ T cells from blood. The sequence came from a woman aged 18-29 years in good health. This rearrangement joins TRBV21-1 to TRBJ2-7. TRBV21-1 is an annotated pseudogene. CDR3 region: CASSKVRRIRLYEQYF. Here the CDR3 DNA reads TGTGCCAGCAGCAAAGTCCGTAGGATACGTTTATACGAGCAGTACTTC.